The 17 T cell receptor beta chains in this list originate from one sample, sequenced in a study of human T cells and chemical hapten exposure. Time point noted: pre-sensitization, week 0. Treatment noted: therapeutic diphenylcyclopropenone sensitization with weekly scalp DPC. One entry per CDR3 protein, called by TCRdb with MiXCR from the RACE reads. The sample has about 110,000 distinct CDR3 sequences, approximately 12% seen once. The source material was whole blood, sampled in connection with sensitization to the hapten diphenylcyclopropenone (DPC). Source of these receptors: a woman in her fifties or sixties with alopecia areata. Some clones in this sample may be carry-over from other donors' samples.

This clonotype was picked up a small number of times. V usage is TRBV28 and J usage is TRBJ2-7; D is undetermined. Germline V gene lookup returns CDR1 MDHEN and CDR2 SYDVKM. This CDR3 comprises 12 residues. V lost 5 bases and J 4 bases, leaving 9 bases between the germline ends. CDR3: CASSPQFYEQYF. The CDR3 bases are TGTGCCAGCAGTCCACAGTTTTACGAGCAGTACTTC.

This clonotype showed up just a few times. The J gene is TRBJ2-5, the V gene TRBV6-2 or TRBV6-3; D is unresolved. CDR1 is MNHEY and CDR2 is SVGEGT in the germline V gene. The V end was cut by 2 bases, the J end by 6 bases, with 7 bases between. The length of the CDR3 is 12 residues. CDR3 loop: CASSYRVQTQYF. As DNA, the CDR3 is TGTGCCAGCAGTTACAGGGTGCAGACCCAGTACTTC.

There are many counts of this clonotype. The CDR3 region is CASSYLREDTEAFF. CDR3 DNA sequence: TGTGCCAGCAGCTACTTAAGGGAGGATACTGAAGCTTTCTTT. The rearrangement joins TRBV7-6 to TRBJ1-1; no reliable D call. Between the trimmed V and J ends, which lost 4 bases and 5 bases, there was a span of 14 bases. This CDR3 has 14 residues. Germline V gene sequence: CDR1 SGHVS, CDR2 FNYEAQ.

The gene calls are TRBV9 and TRBJ2-1; no definite D call. Germline V gene lookup returns CDR1 SGDLS and CDR2 YYNGEE. Trimming pared 4 bases from V and 7 bases from J, leaving 9 bases between. The CDR3 is 12 amino acids. The CDR3 bases are TGTGCCAGCAGCCCAGTGTGGAATGAGCAGTTCTTC. Encoded protein: CASSPVWNEQFF.

This clonotype appeared a few times. This chain links TRBV20-1 with TRBJ2-7; possibly TRBD2 for D (6 bases). In germline, CDR1 is DFQATT, CDR2 SNEGSKA (reference sequence). This CDR3 region has 13 residues. Trimming shortened V by 8 bases and J by 2 bases, and 16 bases separated the two germline ends. The CDR3 loop reads CSLTSTFAYEQYF. The CDR3 DNA follows: TGCAGTCTTACTAGCACCTTCGCCTACGAGCAGTACTTC.

The gene calls are TRBV11-2 and TRBJ2-2; TRBD1 agrees at 7 bases. Germline assignment: CDR1 SGHAT and CDR2 FQNNGV. This CDR3 spans 15 amino acids. With V trimmed by 5 bases and J by 0 bases, 3 bases remained unmatched. The CDR3 loop is CASSLGTANTGELFF. As DNA, the CDR3 is TGTGCCAGCAGCCTCGGGACAGCGAACACCGGGGAGCTGTTTTTT.

J is TRBJ1-1 and V is TRBV28; TRBD1 might be the D (6 bases). This CDR3 spans 13 amino acids. The germline gives CDR1 MDHEN, CDR2 SYDVKM. Trimming stripped 5 bases from V and 4 bases from J, with 11 bases between. In DNA form, the CDR3 reads TGTGCCAGCAGTACAGGGTGGCTCACTGAAGCTTTCTTT. This encodes CASSTGWLTEAFF.

This clonotype was picked up many times. The gene calls are TRBV14 and TRBJ2-7; D is uncertain. This CDR3 is 12 amino acids long. Trimming cost V 4 bases and J 0 bases, with 4 bases left between them. Germline CDR1 is SGHDN and CDR2 is FVKESK. The CDR3 region is CASSRNSYEQYF. DNA of the CDR3: TGTGCCAGCAGCCGAAACTCCTACGAGCAGTACTTC.

The V gene is TRBV28, the J gene TRBJ2-5; 7 bases agree with TRBD2. Germline values: CDR1 MDHEN, CDR2 SYDVKM. This CDR3 has 12 residues. V trimming: 7 bases; J trimming: 6 bases; junction bases outside the gene matches: 5. The CDR3 DNA reads TGTGCCAGCACTGGCGGGGGAAAGACCCAGTACTTC. Protein: CASTGGGKTQYF.

At least ten counts were recorded for this clonotype. The rearrangement uses TRBV7-2 and TRBJ2-1, with 11 bases fitting TRBD1. Germline V gene sequence: CDR1 SGHTA, CDR2 FQGNSA. The CDR3 extends over 14 amino acids. V lost 5 bases and J lost 8; bases outside the gene matches: 5. The CDR3 loop is CASSVDRGRDEQFF. The CDR3 nucleotides are TGTGCCAGCAGCGTGGACAGGGGGCGTGATGAGCAGTTCTTC.

This clonotype was recorded many times. J is TRBJ1-2 and V is TRBV4-1; TRBD1 agrees at 10 bases. Per germline, CDR1 MGHRA and CDR2 YSYEKL. V shed 4 bases and J 3 bases; nucleotides not matched to a gene: 14. This CDR3 spans 18 amino acids. CDR3 sequence reads: CASSLFIDRGPDHYGYTF. CDR3 DNA sequence: TGCGCCAGCAGCCTATTTATAGACAGGGGGCCCGACCACTATGGCTACACCTTC.

This clonotype has ten or more counts. This chain connects TRBV29-1 to TRBJ2-3, with 7 positions matching TRBD2. The CDR3 extends over 17 amino acids. The germline V gene has CDR1 SQVTM and CDR2 ANQGSEA. The V gene end was trimmed by 1 base and the J gene end by 0 bases; junction bases not matched to a gene: 10. This chain's CDR3 is CSVEGVAGVSSTDTQYF. Here the CDR3 DNA reads TGCAGCGTTGAAGGGGTAGCGGGCGTATCTAGCACAGATACGCAGTATTTT.

The rearrangement links TRBV18 to TRBJ1-6; D is unresolved. The V and J ends lost 3 bases and 7 bases respectively, with 4 bases between them. The CDR3 length is 12 residues. Germline V lookup: CDR1 KGHSH, CDR2 LQKENI. The CDR3: CASSPGNSPLHF. The CDR3, as DNA: TGTGCCAGCTCACCGGGAAATTCACCCCTCCACTTT.

This sequence joins TRBV11-3 and TRBJ2-2; possibly TRBD2 for D (7 bases). V dropped 5 bases and J dropped 4 bases, with 17 bases sitting between them. The CDR3 loop spans 16 amino acids. Germline loops: CDR1 SGHNT, CDR2 YENEEA. The CDR3 reads CASSPNPGGTTGELFF. The CDR3 DNA reads TGTGCCAGCAGCCCCAACCCGGGGGGCACCACCGGGGAGCTGTTTTTT.

This clonotype was seen ten or more times. The chain employs TRBV11-2 and TRBJ1-3; D is undetermined. Germline CDR1 is SGHAT and CDR2 is FQNNGV. V shed 1 base and J shed 7 bases, with 17 bases lying between them. The CDR3 is 16 residues long. The CDR3 DNA is TGTGCCAGCAGCTTAGCCCTCGGCCCGTGGGCGAACACCATATATTTT. It encodes CASSLALGPWANTIYF.

The sample holds a few counts of this clonotype. The CDR3 bases are TGTGCCAGCAGCCCGCCTGGAGCGGACACTGAAGCTTTCTTT. Its translation is CASSPPGADTEAFF. The J gene is TRBJ1-1, the V gene TRBV7-8; D remains ambiguous. The length of the CDR3 is 14 residues. V was cut by 5 bases and J by 3 bases, with 13 bases left in between. The germline V gene encodes CDR1 SGHVS and CDR2 FQNEAQ. The variable domain in full, with the rest retrieved from reference TRBV7-8 and TRBJ1-1, is GAGVSQSPRYKVAKRGQDVALRCDPISGHVSLFWYQQALGQGPEFLTYFQNEAQLDKSGLPSDRFFAERPEGSVSTLKIQRTQQEDSAVYLCASSPPGADTEAFFGQGTRLTVV.

The chain links TRBV21-1 to TRBJ1-5. TRBV21-1 is described as a pseudogene. This CDR3 comprises 17 residues. DNA for the CDR3: TGTGCCAGCAGCAAACTCCGGGGAGGTAATAGCAATCAGCCCCAGCATTTT. Translating it yields CASSKLRGGNSNQPQHF.